This T cell receptor (beta chain) originates from a study of T cells in Graves' hyperthyroidism and ophthalmopathy. Regions amplified from RNA transcripts were the TCR beta CDR3 regions. With the HTBI primer set, the TCR CDR3 went through a first round of RT-PCR. TCRdb redid the calling of the multiplex PCR reads with MiXCR, one entry per CDR3 protein. The profile shows approximately 400,000 distinct CDR3 sequences, about 14% of them singletons. This clonotype was found a few times. Given a much more abundant clone one base away, this may be a read error. The CDR3 is 16 residues long. Germline CDR1 and CDR2: MNHNS and SASEGT.

The sample taken for sequencing was blood. The TCR comes from a woman aged 25 to 45 with Graves' ophthalmopathy. The chain employs TRBV6-1 and TRBJ2-5; D unresolved. CDR3 nucleotides: TGTGCCAGCAGTGAATTCCCGGGCGTACTCCAAGAGACCCGGTACTTC. Its translation: CASSEFPGVLQETRYF.